This record covers a single T cell receptor (beta chain). Original data processing: Using reference gene primer amplification, nucleated cell counts were estimated. The assay was immunoSEQ multiplex PCR, and TCRdb's table has in-frame clones only and misses some. V and J calls and clone size follow that table, whereas D and trimming were derived from the DNA. There are some 48,000 clones in the sample; around 86% occur only once, and 12% to 15% lies in the top ten. The entry originates in a study of blood T cell repertoires in COVID-19. On the study more broadly: Italy, Spain and the United States were the sources of the convalescent and acute COVID-19 samples.

The CDR3 has 14 amino acids. Germline CDR1 reads MDHEN; CDR2 reads SYDVKM. V shed 2 bases and J 1 base; nucleotides not matched to a gene: 2. The TCR sequence derives from a human donor with acute or convalescent COVID-19. The donor label of this sample is uncertain. J is TRBJ2-7 and V is TRBV28, with 7 bases identical to TRBD1. The specimen was peripheral blood. The CDR3 nucleotides are TGTGCCAGCAGTTTACAGGGACAGTCCTACGAGCAGTACTTC. Protein product: CASSLQGQSYEQYF.